The 8 T cell receptor beta chains below come from one sample, sequenced in a study of T cells expressing NK-cell markers. From its re-call of the 5' RACE reads, TCRdb lists each CDR3 protein once, without DNA. The sample has roughly 300,000 distinct CDR3 sequences, and its top ten clones hold about 4%. The sequencing sample was made of blood T cells: a sorted CD56 or NKG2C T cell subset, CD4+ or CD8+ T cells, or bulk PBMC T cells (not recorded which). These receptors originate from a woman aged 18-69 years in good health.

The chain combines TRBV6-4 with TRBJ2-3. CDR1 MRHNA and CDR2 SNTAGT come from the germline V gene. The length of the CDR3 is 15 residues. This CDR3 reads CASSDGGFSTDTQYF.

The chain carries TRBV20-1 and TRBJ1-1. Germline CDR1 and CDR2: DFQATT and SNEGSKA (reference sequence). The CDR3 is made up of 13 amino acids. The CDR3 spells CSARDPVNTEAFF.

J is TRBJ2-1 and V is TRBV20-1; the TCRdb D gene call, TRBD1, has no DNA to confirm it. The germline V gene encodes CDR1 DFQATT and CDR2 SNEGSKA (reference sequence). The CDR3 consists of 14 residues. The CDR3 reads CSAPEEGGRNEQFF.

The chain is built from TRBV12-3 or TRBV12-4 and TRBJ1-1. The CDR3 loop spans 13 amino acids. CDR3 region: CASSSWLNTEAFF.

The chain carries TRBV29-1 and TRBJ1-4; without DNA, the TCRdb call of TRBD1 cannot be checked. CDR3 length: 12 residues. Per the germline V gene, CDR1 is SQVTM and CDR2 is ANQGSEA. The CDR3 is CSTGNSNEKLFF. The variable domain in full, completed from reference TRBV29-1 and TRBJ1-4, reads SAVISQKPSRDICQRGTSLTIQCQVDSQVTMMFWYRQQPGQSLTLIATANQGSEATYESGFVIDKFPISRPNLTFSTLTVSNMSPEDSSIYLCSTGNSNEKLFFGSGTQLSVL.

V and J are TRBV29-1 and TRBJ1-1; TCRdb's D call of TRBD1 is untestable without DNA. Germline-derived CDR1 and CDR2 are SQVTM and ANQGSEA. This CDR3 has 11 amino acids. This chain's CDR3 is CSVHGGTEAFF.

This chain uses TRBV7-2 with TRBJ2-5; without DNA, the TCRdb call of TRBD1 cannot be checked. The germline CDR1 and CDR2 sequences are SGHTA and FQGNSA. This CDR3 is 13 amino acids long. CDR3 residues: CASGGGVGETQYF.

The chain links TRBV10-3 to TRBJ2-7. This CDR3 region has 15 residues. CDR1 is ENHRY, CDR2 SYGVKD, per germline. CDR3 residues: CAISESWGSSYEQYF.